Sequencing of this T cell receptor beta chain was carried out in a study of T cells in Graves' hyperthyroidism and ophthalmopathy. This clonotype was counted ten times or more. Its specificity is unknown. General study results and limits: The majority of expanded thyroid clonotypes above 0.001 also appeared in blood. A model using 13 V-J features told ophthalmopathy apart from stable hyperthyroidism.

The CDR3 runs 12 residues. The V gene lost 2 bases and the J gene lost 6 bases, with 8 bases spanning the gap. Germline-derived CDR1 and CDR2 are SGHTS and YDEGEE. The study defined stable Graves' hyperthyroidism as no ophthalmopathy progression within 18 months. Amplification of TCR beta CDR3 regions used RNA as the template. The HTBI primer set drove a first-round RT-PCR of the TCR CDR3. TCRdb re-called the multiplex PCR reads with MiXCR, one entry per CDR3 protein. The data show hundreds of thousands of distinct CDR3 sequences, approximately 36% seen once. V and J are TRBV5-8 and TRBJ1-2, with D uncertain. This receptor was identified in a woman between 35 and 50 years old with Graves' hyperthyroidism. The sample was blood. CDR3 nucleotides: TGTGCCAGCAGCTTCCAGGAGAATGGCTACACCTTC. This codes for CASSFQENGYTF.